This is a list of T cell receptor beta chains from one sample in a study of T cell responses to AZD1222 COVID-19 vaccine. The assay was immunoSEQ multiplex PCR, and TCRdb's table has in-frame clones only and misses some. The repertoire consists of about 56,000 clones, with approximately 85% occurring once and the leading ten covering around 16%. Sample: peripheral blood, taken on day 0 of AZD1222 vaccination. All receptors come from an adult in good health. The CDR3 runs from the conserved cysteine through the conserved F or W. The D gene is left open where the match is weak. Where a row states a size, it is once, few, many or the class of an expanded clone; other rows omit it.

NA	TRBJ2-3	NA	TRBV19	CAAGGTYLSTDTQYF	TGTGCCGCCGGGGGAACCTATTTGAGCACAGATACGCAGTATTTT
NA	TRBJ1-5	NA	TRBV5-4	CASSWGGGGINQPQHF	TGTGCCAGCAGCTGGGGTGGTGGGGGTATCAATCAGCCCCAGCATTTT
NA	TRBJ2-3	NA	TRBV7-5	CVRSLAGEMGTDTQYF	TGTGTCAGAAGCTTAGCGGGGGAGATGGGCACAGATACGCAGTATTTT
TRBD1	TRBJ1-4	NA	TRBV27	CASSTLDRGANEKLFF	TGTGCCAGCAGTACTTTAGACAGGGGCGCTAATGAAAAACTGTTTTTT
NA	TRBJ2-2	few	TRBV18	CASSGPNWDIITGELFF	TGTGCCAGCTCAGGCCCCAACTGGGACATAATCACCGGGGAGCTGTTTTTT
NA	TRBJ1-1	once	TRBV28	CATRDDHSNTEAFF	TGTGCCACCCGAGACGACCACTCTAACACTGAAGCTTTCTTT
NA	TRBJ1-5	NA	TRBV2	CASSEARVGNQPQHF	TGTGCCAGCAGTGAAGCGCGTGTGGGCAATCAGCCCCAGCATTTT
TRBD1	TRBJ2-1	NA	TRBV6-5	CASSWSRTGFFNEQFF	TGTGCCAGCAGTTGGTCTCGGACAGGGTTTTTCAATGAGCAGTTCTTC
NA	TRBJ2-3	NA	TRBV19	CASSIWYGAGNTQYF	TGTGCCAGTAGTATATGGTACGGGGCGGGTAATACGCAGTATTTT
NA	TRBJ2-1	once	TRBV30	CAWSATSLGLEQFF	TGTGCCTGGAGTGCTACTAGCCTGGGGCTGGAGCAGTTCTTC
TRBD1	TRBJ2-7	few	TRBV27	CASSPGTGAEQYF	TGTGCCAGCAGTCCCGGGACAGGGGCCGAGCAGTACTTC
NA	TRBJ1-3	NA	TRBV3-1/TRBV3-2	CASSQDWGDGNTIYF	TGTGCCAGCAGCCAAGATTGGGGAGATGGAAACACCATATATTTT
TRBD1	TRBJ1-1	NA	TRBV10-1	CASSMDRSTTEAFF	TGCGCCAGCAGTATGGACAGGTCAACGACTGAAGCTTTCTTT
TRBD2	TRBJ2-5	NA	TRBV9	CASSPGTSEETQYF	TGTGCCAGCAGCCCAGGGACTAGCGAAGAGACCCAGTACTTC
NA	TRBJ2-7	few	TRBV7-2	CASTRDFTYEQYF	TGTGCCAGCACCCGGGACTTCACCTACGAGCAGTACTTC
NA	TRBJ2-7	NA	TRBV4-1	CASSQDGRLYEQYF	TGCGCCAGCAGCCAAGATGGGCGGCTCTACGAGCAGTACTTC
NA	TRBJ2-7	NA	TRBV6-5	CASARNKGGYEQYF	TGTGCCAGCGCCCGAAATAAGGGGGGGTACGAGCAGTACTTC
NA	TRBJ1-2	NA	TRBV2	CASSPQEDYGYTF	TGTGCCAGCAGTCCACAGGAAGACTATGGCTACACCTTC
NA	TRBJ1-3	NA	TRBV6-1	CASSEAWEEASGNTIYF	TGTGCCAGCAGTGAAGCGTGGGAAGAAGCCTCTGGAAACACCATATATTTT
TRBD2	TRBJ2-1	NA	TRBV11-3	CASSLGGSGVNEQFF	TGTGCCAGCAGCTTAGGAGGTAGCGGGGTGAATGAGCAGTTCTTC
NA	TRBJ2-1	NA	TRBV4-1	CASSQVGPQGRFF	TGCGCCAGCAGCCAAGTTGGACCACAGGGACGGTTCTTC
NA	TRBJ2-6	once	TRBV19	CASSIPSSGANVLTF	TGTGCCAGTAGTATACCAAGCTCTGGGGCCAACGTCCTGACTTTC
NA	TRBJ1-6	NA	TRBV5-6	CASSLGPSPLHF	TGTGCCAGCAGCCTGGGTCCTTCACCCCTCCACTTT
TRBD1	TRBJ1-2	NA	TRBV6-5	CASLRGTGADYGYTF	TGTGCCAGCTTACGGGGGACAGGGGCGGACTATGGCTACACCTTC
TRBD2	TRBJ2-7	NA	TRBV30	CAWTTTPRTGGSSGTSGAEQYF	TGTGCCTGGACCACAACTCCCCGGACAGGGGGCTCCTCCGGGACTAGCGGGGCCGAGCAGTACTTC
NA	TRBJ1-2	NA	TRBV7-2	CASSSSTGYGYTF	TGTGCCAGCAGCAGCTCGACAGGCTATGGCTACACCTTC
NA	TRBJ2-2	NA	TRBV7-9	CASSLETGELFF	TGTGCCAGCAGCTTGGAGACCGGGGAGCTGTTTTTT
NA	TRBJ1-2	NA	TRBV4-2	CASSQGAAYNTF	TGTGCCAGCAGCCAAGGTGCAGCCTATAACACCTTC
NA	TRBJ1-2	NA	TRBV28	CASQGPLSGPRHGYTF	TGTGCCAGCCAGGGACCGCTCTCCGGGCCCCGACATGGCTACACCTTC
TRBD2	TRBJ2-5	NA	TRBV6-5	CASSGLAGGQETQYF	TGTGCCAGCAGCGGACTAGCGGGGGGGCAAGAGACCCAGTACTTC
NA	TRBJ1-5	NA	TRBV19	CASSKLGGVSNQPQHF	TGTGCCAGTAGCAAATTAGGGGGGGTGAGCAATCAGCCCCAGCATTTT
TRBD2	TRBJ2-7	NA	TRBV28	CASRYFQAGTYEQYF	TGTGCCAGCAGATACTTCCAAGCGGGGACCTACGAGCAGTACTTC
NA	TRBJ2-3	NA	TRBV11-3	CASSLGGGTADTQYF	TGTGCCAGCAGCTTAGGCGGGGGCACCGCAGATACGCAGTATTTT
NA	TRBJ1-6	NA	TRBV6-5	CASRTDNSPLHF	TGTGCCAGCAGGACAGACAATTCACCCCTCCACTTT
NA	TRBJ1-3	NA	TRBV3-1/TRBV3-2	CASSQDRGTNSGNTIYF	TGTGCCAGCAGCCAAGACCGCGGCACCAACTCTGGAAACACCATATATTTT
TRBD1	TRBJ1-4	once	TRBV3-1/TRBV3-2	CASSHPWDSKYEKLFF	TGTGCCAGCAGCCATCCTTGGGACAGCAAGTATGAAAAACTGTTTTTT
NA	TRBJ2-1	NA	TRBV11-2	CASSSSLSSYNEQFF	TGTGCCAGCAGCTCTAGCCTTAGCTCCTACAATGAGCAGTTCTTC
TRBD2	TRBJ2-7	NA	TRBV3-1/TRBV3-2	CASSGGAYEQYF	TGTGCCAGCAGCGGGGGGGCCTACGAGCAGTACTTC
NA	TRBJ1-1	once	TRBV15	CATSRDRGGLNTEAFF	TGTGCCACCAGCAGAGACCGGGGCGGATTGAACACTGAAGCTTTCTTT
TRBD2	TRBJ2-2	NA	TRBV10-3	CAISGTSAGELFF	TGTGCCATCAGTGGGACTAGTGCCGGGGAGCTGTTTTTT
TRBD1	TRBJ2-7	NA	TRBV19	CASSITGTGLYEQYF	TGTGCCAGTAGTATCACCGGGACAGGGTTATACGAGCAGTACTTC
NA	TRBJ2-7	NA	TRBV19	CASSRGGVSYEQYF	TGTGCCAGTAGTAGAGGGGGAGTGTCCTACGAGCAGTACTTC
NA	TRBJ2-7	NA	TRBV5-1	CASRAEPWGF	TGCGCCAGCAGAGCGGAGCCCTGGGGCTTC